A single sample gave rise to the 6 T cell receptor beta chains below, sequenced in a study of T cell changes during pregnancy in multiple sclerosis. TCRdb's copy holds only in-frame clones and misses some; the assay was immunoSEQ multiplex PCR. This sample has tens of thousands of clones, with roughly nine tenths found just once. Sequences were derived from peripheral blood, sampled in the first trimester of pregnancy. These receptors all stem from a female donor in good health, enrolled as a control in a pregnancy study.

There are a few counts of this clone. This chain joins TRBV18 and TRBJ1-1; 8 bases are shared with TRBD1. This CDR3 is 13 amino acids long. Looked up from germline, CDR1 is KGHSH and CDR2 is LQKENI. The V gene end was trimmed by 3 bases and the J gene end by 4 bases; junction bases not matched to a gene: 1. The CDR3 DNA reads as TGTGCCAGCTCACCGGACAGGGCCACTGAAGCTTTCTTT. Translated, it gives CASSPDRATEAFF.

CDR3: CASSVGAESQPQHF. In DNA form, the CDR3 reads TGTGCCAGCAGCGTAGGGGCAGAGAGTCAGCCCCAGCATTTT. The rearrangement links TRBV9 to TRBJ1-5, with D hard to call. Germline CDR1 SGDLS, CDR2 YYNGEE. V lost 0 bases and J lost 6, with 10 bases in between. This CDR3 contains 14 residues.

The chain links TRBV6-6 to TRBJ1-6; 9 bases match TRBD1. V lost 5 bases, J lost 9 bases, and 8 bases stayed unmatched. This CDR3 comprises 15 residues. Germline CDR1 MNHNY, CDR2 SVGAGI (reference sequence). CDR3 in DNA: TGTGCCAGCAGTCCACGGACAGGGGCCTTTTCACCCCTCCACTTT. This encodes CASSPRTGAFSPLHF.

The chain uses TRBV18 and TRBJ2-5; TRBD1 matches 7 bases. This CDR3 region has 12 residues. With 4 bases clipped from V and 4 bases from J, the junction kept 0 bases outside the gene matches. Per germline, CDR1 KGHSH and CDR2 LQKENI. The DNA of the CDR3 is TGTGCCAGCTCACGACAGGGAGAGACCCAGTACTTC. Its protein is CASSRQGETQYF. The whole variable domain, filled in from reference TRBV18 and TRBJ2-5, reads NAGVMQNPRHLVRRRGQEARLRCSPMKGHSHVYWYRQLPEEGLKFMVYLQKENIIDESGMPKERFSAEFPKEGPSILRIQQVVRGDSAAYFCASSRQGETQYFGPGTRLLVL.

The rearrangement links TRBV6-5 to TRBJ2-3; TRBD2 might be the D (6 bases). The germline V and J ends were trimmed by 6 bases and 4 bases, with 14 bases remaining between them. The CDR3 contains 14 residues. Germline V lookup: CDR1 MNHEY, CDR2 SVGAGI. The CDR3 sequence: CASSFKWGADTQYF. CDR3 coding DNA: TGTGCCAGCAGCTTTAAGTGGGGGGCAGATACGCAGTATTTT.

The chain links TRBV6-5 to TRBJ2-4; 9 bases match TRBD1. The CDR3 totals 14 residues. J was trimmed by 7 bases and V by 6 bases; bases with no gene match: 7. Germline V CDR1 and CDR2: MNHEY, SVGAGI. CDR3 sequence (DNA): TGTGCCAGCAGGCGGGGACAGGGTTCGAACATTCAGTACTTC. It translates to CASRRGQGSNIQYF.